This T cell receptor beta chain was found in a study of healthy donors' naive CD4 and CD8 T cells. Naive T cells were sorted: CD4+CD8-CD45RO-CD45RA+ for CD4+, CD8+CD4-CD45RA+CD27bright for CD8+. Broader study findings: Most V and J genes were reportedly biased between naive CD4+ and CD8+ cells. Homeostatic proliferation of naive T cells was not examined as a bias source.

A linear amplification protocol produced the TCR libraries from 450 to 500 ng of total RNA. TCRdb re-derived calls from the reads in MiXCR, one entry per CDR3 protein. This sample yields about 180,000 distinct CDR3 sequences, of which 65% to 80% are seen a single time; around 2% belongs to the top ten. As to this clonotype: The antigen remains undetermined.

The receptor comes from a pool of human donors in good health; the sample pools cells from several healthy donors. Material for sequencing was naive CD4+ and CD8+ T cells sorted from blood, pooled from several donors.

The CDR3 loop reads CASSTGYNYGYTF. The CDR3 coding sequence is TGTGCCAGTAGTACCGGCTACAACTATGGCTACACCTTC. The chain carries TRBV19 and TRBJ1-2, with D uncertain. The CDR3 is 13 residues long. Trimming left V 4 bases short and J 2 bases short, with 8 bases between. Germline V gene lookup returns CDR1 LNHDA and CDR2 SQIVND (reference sequence).